The 32 T cell receptor beta chains below come from one sample, sequenced in a study of early T cells in non-severe SARS-CoV-2 infection. TCRdb re-called the 5' RACE reads through MiXCR, storing one row per CDR3 protein. The data show 17,000 or so distinct CDR3 sequences, around 5.8% seen once. This material consisted of whole blood, taken at baseline. These receptors were taken from an adult who was a healthcare worker with PCR-confirmed SARS-CoV-2 infection or an uninfected control (not recorded which).

This clonotype was counted at least ten times. V usage is TRBV5-6 and J usage is TRBJ2-2; no definite D call. The CDR3 has 15 amino acids. CDR1 SGHDT and CDR2 YYEEEE come from the germline V gene. Trimming pared 4 bases from V and 1 base from J, leaving 11 bases between. CDR3 residues: CASSLVDRNTGELFF. CDR3 nucleotides: TGTGCCAGCAGCCTCGTAGATAGGAACACCGGGGAGCTGTTTTTT.

This chain uses TRBV27 with TRBJ1-3; 7 bases line up with TRBD1. The CDR3 totals 16 residues. Trimming took 5 bases from V and 4 from J; bases not matched to a gene: 11. CDR1 and CDR2 (germline): MNHEY, SMNVEV (reference sequence). This CDR3 is CASSEKKTGSGNTIYF. CDR3 bases: TGTGCCAGCAGTGAGAAAAAGACAGGGTCAGGAAACACCATATATTTT.

This clonotype was recorded many times. Written as DNA, the CDR3 is TGTGCCACCAGTGATTCGCAGACAGGGGATTATGAGACCCAGTACTTC. It translates to CATSDSQTGDYETQYF. The chain is built from TRBV24-1 and TRBJ2-5; the match to TRBD1 covers 8 bases. This CDR3 region has 16 residues. Germline assignment: CDR1 KGHDR and CDR2 SFDVKD. V dropped 2 bases and J dropped 5; count of bases not matched to a gene: 9.

The chain employs TRBV7-9 and TRBJ2-3, with D tentatively TRBD2 (5 bases). The V gene's germline CDR1 is SEHNR and CDR2 FQNEAQ (reference sequence). The CDR3 is made up of 14 amino acids. The V and J ends lost 5 bases and 4 bases respectively, with 13 bases between them. CDR3 loop: CASSPLASADTQYF. CDR3 nucleotides: TGTGCCAGCAGCCCTCTAGCTTCGGCAGATACGCAGTATTTT.

There are many counts of this clonotype. V gene TRBV6-5 combines with J gene TRBJ1-5, with D uncertain. V was trimmed by 2 bases and J by 5 bases, leaving 7 bases between them. The CDR3 length is 13 residues. The germline CDR1 and CDR2 sequences are MNHEY and SVGAGI. The CDR3 bases are TGTGCCAGCAGTTACCGGCTCGATCAGCCCCAGCATTTT. Residues: CASSYRLDQPQHF.

This clonotype was seen at least ten times. The chain recombines TRBV20-1 with TRBJ2-4, with 10 bases identical to TRBD2. Germline values: CDR1 DFQATT, CDR2 SNEGSKA (reference sequence). J was trimmed by 0 bases and V by 5 bases; bases with no gene match: 10. This CDR3 has 17 amino acids. The CDR3 is CSARPTSGALAKNIQYF. The CDR3 region has the DNA TGCAGTGCTCGCCCCACTAGCGGGGCCTTAGCCAAAAACATTCAGTACTTC.

This clonotype counts as medium-sized. CDR3 residues: CASSYDKDGGYTF. CDR3 bases: TGTGCCAGCAGTTACGACAAGGACGGTGGCTACACCTTC. J is TRBJ1-2 and V is TRBV6-5, with D unresolved. The CDR3 is 13 amino acids. The germline V gene encodes CDR1 MNHEY and CDR2 SVGAGI. V was trimmed by 2 bases and J by 7 bases, leaving 11 bases between them.

This clonotype was found many times. The J gene is TRBJ1-5, the V gene TRBV19; TRBD1 matches at 10 bases. CDR3 length: 13 residues. The junction had 2 bases not matched to a gene; V was cut back by 5 bases and J by 7 bases. Germline CDR1 reads LNHDA; CDR2 reads SQIVND (reference sequence). CDR3 DNA: TGTGCCAGTAGTGACAGGGGGCAACAGCCCCAGCATTTT. The encoded protein is CASSDRGQQPQHF.

Ten or more counts support this clonotype. The chain couples TRBV11-2 to TRBJ1-2; D remains unclear. Trimming cost V 5 bases and J 6 bases, with 22 bases left between them. CDR3 length: 16 amino acids. CDR1 is SGHAT and CDR2 is FQNNGV in the germline V gene. The CDR3 here is CASSRNPGVDQDGYTF. The CDR3 coding sequence is TGTGCCAGCAGCCGAAACCCCGGGGTAGATCAAGATGGCTACACCTTC.

This clonotype was found many times. The chain has TRBV29-1 and TRBJ1-1, with D possibly matching TRBD1 (6 bases). Between the trimmed V and J ends, which lost 4 bases and 3 bases, there was a span of 9 bases. This CDR3 region has 12 residues. Germline loops: CDR1 SQVTM, CDR2 ANQGSEA. CDR3 coding DNA: TGCAGCGTTGGACAGGCATACACTGAAGCTTTCTTT. It encodes CSVGQAYTEAFF.

This clonotype was seen only a few times. The chain uses TRBV29-1 and TRBJ1-1, with D unresolved. From germline, CDR1 is SQVTM and CDR2 ANQGSEA. This CDR3 is built from 15 residues. V lost 0 bases, J lost 0 bases, and 11 bases lay in between. This CDR3 reads CSVEDPKGLNTEAFF. Here the CDR3 DNA reads TGCAGCGTTGAAGATCCAAAGGGATTGAACACTGAAGCTTTCTTT.

This clonotype turned up a few times. This chain joins TRBV7-9 and TRBJ2-7; D call uncertain. There are 17 residues in the CDR3. The V gene's germline CDR1 is SEHNR and CDR2 FQNEAQ (reference sequence). V was pared by 0 bases and J by 0 bases, with 15 bases between. This chain's CDR3 is CASSLANGRTFSYEQYF. CDR3 in DNA: TGTGCCAGCAGCTTAGCGAATGGAAGAACCTTCTCCTACGAGCAGTACTTC.

In its sample, this clonotype was seen a few times. This rearrangement joins TRBV7-3 to TRBJ2-6; possible D gene TRBD1, 6 bases. This CDR3 is 16 amino acids long. Germline V gene data show CDR1 as SGHTA and CDR2 as FQGTGA. V dropped 5 bases and J dropped 0 bases, with 11 bases sitting between them. The CDR3 DNA reads as TGTGCCAGCAGCCCACAGGGAAACTCTGGGGCCAACGTCCTGACTTTC. This gives the protein CASSPQGNSGANVLTF.

J is TRBJ2-2 and V is TRBV7-7; the match to TRBD2 covers 14 bases. The CDR3 spans 16 residues. The germline V gene encodes CDR1 SSHAT and CDR2 FNYEAQ (reference sequence). Germline trimming cut 5 bases from V and 3 bases from J; bases unmatched to any gene: 2. As DNA, the CDR3 is TGTGCCAGCAGCGAGGGACTAGCGGGGGACACCGGGGAGCTGTTTTTT. It is translated as CASSEGLAGDTGELFF.

This clonotype is termed medium-sized. CDR3 bases: TGTGCCAGCAACTACTTACGACAGGCTGAAAATCAGCCCCAGCATTTT. Translating it yields CASNYLRQAENQPQHF. The rearrangement joins TRBV5-6 to TRBJ1-5; possible D gene TRBD1, 6 bases. The CDR3 is made up of 16 amino acids. Germline loops: CDR1 SGHDT, CDR2 YYEEEE. V lost 6 bases to trimming and J lost 4 bases, with 20 bases between them.

By proportion, this clonotype is medium-sized. This chain uses TRBV6-1 with TRBJ1-4, with 9 bases lining up with TRBD1. The CDR3 runs 16 residues. Trimming took 2 bases from V and 5 from J; bases not matched to a gene: 6. Germline V lookup: CDR1 MNHNS, CDR2 SASEGT. CDR3 region: CASSERPGQGNEKLFF. Here the CDR3 DNA reads TGTGCCAGCAGTGAAAGGCCGGGACAGGGAAATGAAAAACTGTTTTTT.

This clonotype was counted at least ten times. CDR3 region: CASRRGEKLFF. The CDR3 DNA is TGTGCCAGCAGAAGGGGTGAAAAACTGTTTTTT. V and J are TRBV3-1 and TRBJ1-4; D is possibly TRBD1 (5 bases). The CDR3 runs to 11 residues. CDR1 is LGHDT, CDR2 YNNKEL, per germline (reference sequence). Trimming took 6 bases from V and 7 from J, leaving 6 bases between them. The full variable domain, completed using reference TRBV3-1 and TRBJ1-4, is DTAVSQTPKYLVTQMGNDKSIKCEQNLGHDTMYWYKQDSKKFLKIMFSYNNKELIINETVPNRFSPKSPDKAHLNLHINSLELGDSAVYFCASRRGEKLFFGSGTQLSVL.

This clonotype is categorized as medium-sized. This chain links TRBV5-5 with TRBJ1-1; D gene uncertain. Germline values: CDR1 SGHKS, CDR2 YYEKEE (reference sequence). Deletions cut 2 bases from V and 0 bases from J, with 11 bases between. The CDR3 extends over 15 amino acids. CDR3 region: CASSFGRNMNTEAFF. CDR3 sequence (DNA): TGTGCCAGCAGCTTTGGGCGGAACATGAACACTGAAGCTTTCTTT.

The genes are TRBV7-9 and TRBJ2-1; weak D call: TRBD1 (6 bases). The CDR3 is 16 amino acids. Germline CDR1 is SEHNR and CDR2 is FQNEAQ (reference sequence). Between the trimmed V and J ends, which lost 1 base and 5 bases, there was a span of 15 bases. The CDR3 region has the DNA TGTGCCAGCAGCTTAGATTGGACGGACAGCAACAATGAGCAGTTCTTC. As protein: CASSLDWTDSNNEQFF.

This chain connects TRBV20-1 to TRBJ2-3, with TRBD1 identical over 8 bases. CDR1 is DFQATT, CDR2 SNEGSKA, per germline (reference sequence). The CDR3 is made up of 14 amino acids. Trimming cost V 5 bases and J 0 bases; bases outside gene matches: 4. CDR3 nucleotides: TGCAGTGCTCGGACAGGGATTAGCACAGATACGCAGTATTTT. It specifies CSARTGISTDTQYF.

There are many counts of this clonotype. The J gene is TRBJ2-1, the V gene TRBV6-1, with 10 bases aligning to TRBD1. Losses at the gene ends were 3 bases for V and 6 bases for J; bases not matched to a gene: 5. This CDR3 has 15 amino acids. Germline V gene lookup returns CDR1 MNHNS and CDR2 SASEGT. CDR3 coding DNA: TGTGCCAGCAGTGATTGGGGGGACAGGGGCAATGAGCAGTTCTTC. It translates to CASSDWGDRGNEQFF.

By its share, this clonotype is medium-sized. CDR3 coding DNA: TGTGCCAGCAGCTTACCGACGGAAAATCAGCCCCAGCATTTT. Its translation: CASSLPTENQPQHF. The V and J genes are TRBV7-9 and TRBJ1-5; no clear D. Per the germline V gene, CDR1 is SEHNR and CDR2 is FQNEAQ (reference sequence). This CDR3 has 14 amino acids. With 2 bases removed from V and 4 bases from J, the gap between germline ends came to 9 bases. The full variable domain, completed using reference TRBV7-9 and TRBJ1-5, is DTGVSQNPRHKITKRGQNVTFRCDPISEHNRLYWYRQTLGQGPEFLTYFQNEAQLEKSRLLSDRFSAERPKGSFSTLEIQRTEQGDSAMYLCASSLPTENQPQHFGDGTRLSIL.

This clonotype was counted ten times or more. This sequence joins TRBV6-4 and TRBJ2-3; a weak D match, TRBD2 (6 bases). The CDR3 has 15 residues. V was cut by 6 bases and J by 4 bases, with 17 bases left in between. In germline, CDR1 is MRHNA, CDR2 SNTAGT. The CDR3 here is CASRGSGTGADTQYF. CDR3 DNA: TGTGCCAGCAGGGGCTCCGGGACTGGGGCAGATACGCAGTATTTT.

This clonotype was counted ten times or more. The chain carries TRBV7-9 and TRBJ1-5; D is undetermined. The CDR3 totals 13 residues. Germline V CDR1 and CDR2: SEHNR, FQNEAQ (reference sequence). The V and J ends lost 3 bases and 5 bases respectively, with 8 bases between them. This chain's CDR3 is CASSLSEYQPQHF. In DNA, the CDR3 is TGTGCCAGCAGCTTGTCTGAATATCAGCCCCAGCATTTT.

This clonotype is medium-sized in the sample. The chain couples TRBV7-9 to TRBJ1-5; the D gene is possibly TRBD1 (5 bases). The CDR3 runs 14 residues. The V end was cut by 1 base, the J end by 5 bases, with 9 bases between. Germline CDR1 reads SEHNR; CDR2 reads FQNEAQ (reference sequence). This CDR3 is CASSLGRGDQPQHF. CDR3 DNA: TGTGCCAGCAGCTTAGGCCGGGGGGATCAGCCCCAGCATTTT.

This clonotype has just a few counts. This chain joins TRBV20-1 and TRBJ1-2, with D possibly matching TRBD1 (6 bases). Trimming removed 3 bases at V and 8 bases at J, with 19 bases between. CDR1 is DFQATT, CDR2 SNEGSKA, per germline (reference sequence). This CDR3 is 14 amino acids long. The chain's CDR3 is CSASGGRSVYGYTF. CDR3 DNA: TGCAGTGCTAGCGGGGGCAGGTCGGTTTACGGCTACACCTTC.

At least ten counts were recorded for this clonotype. The gene calls are TRBV11-3 and TRBJ1-6; tentatively, D is TRBD1 (5 bases). The CDR3 loop spans 14 amino acids. V lost 6 bases and J 10 bases, leaving 16 bases between the germline ends. From germline, CDR1 is SGHNT and CDR2 YENEEA. CDR3 coding DNA: TGTGCCAGCAGTCCCGGGAATGAGGGGTCACCCCTCCACTTT. It specifies CASSPGNEGSPLHF.

The table lists this clonotype with many counts. The chain has TRBV7-6 and TRBJ2-1; 7 nucleotides align to TRBD2. The CDR3 length is 16 residues. Germline-derived CDR1 and CDR2 are SGHVS and FNYEAQ. V shed 1 base, J shed 9 bases, and the junction held 12 bases outside the gene matches. The CDR3: CASSLGASGAPGEQFF. The CDR3 DNA reads as TGTGCCAGCAGCTTAGGAGCCAGCGGGGCCCCGGGTGAGCAGTTCTTC.

Points on this clonotype: This may come from a read error, since a much larger clone is one base off. The genes are TRBV11-1 and TRBJ2-1; D call uncertain. The CDR3 is 11 residues long. V was trimmed by 7 bases and J by 9 bases, leaving 10 bases between them. Germline lookup yields CDR1 SGHAT and CDR2 FQDESV (reference sequence). In DNA form, the CDR3 reads TGTGCCAGCATCTGGTCCGGTGAGCAGTTCTTC. Translation: CASIWSGEQFF.

Turning to this clonotype: Sequence at one end of the junction differs from germline and may be a read error. The genes are TRBV7-2 and TRBJ1-6; D unclear. CDR3 size: 14 residues. Germline V gene sequence: CDR1 SGHTA, CDR2 FQGNSA. The CDR3 loop is CASRPDGGNSPLHF. CDR3 coding DNA: TGTGCCAGCAGACCGGACGGAGGAAATTCGCCCCTCCACTTT.

This clonotype is termed medium-sized. V and J are TRBV5-1 and TRBJ1-3; D might be TRBD1 (5 bases). CDR1 is SGHRS, CDR2 YFSETQ, per germline. The CDR3 totals 16 residues. The V and J ends lost 0 bases and 1 base respectively, with 11 bases between them. This CDR3 reads CASSLVQGRSGNTIYF. Written as DNA, the CDR3 is TGCGCCAGCAGCTTGGTGCAGGGACGATCTGGAAACACCATATATTTT.

This clonotype has at least ten counts. J is TRBJ2-7 and V is TRBV4-3, with 8 bases identical to TRBD1. The germline CDR1 and CDR2 sequences are LGHNA and YSLEER. This CDR3 spans 15 amino acids. With V trimmed by 0 bases and J by 7 bases, 8 bases remained unmatched. The CDR3 region has the DNA TGCGCCAGCAGCCAAGATACAGGGGGTACCTGGGAGCAGTACTTC. It translates to CASSQDTGGTWEQYF.